These 3 T cell receptor beta chains were sequenced from one sample in a study of CD4 T cells in relation to SARS-CoV-2 and coronaviruses. Their antigen targets remain unknown. CD4+ T cells from unexposed donors were obtained before the COVID-19 pandemic (2011-2018). After approximately 10 days of culture, CD4+ T cells were isolated. Sequenced by immunoSEQ multiplex PCR; TCRdb stores in-frame clones only, minus some. The table lists roughly 18,000 clones, around three quarters of them singletons. Material: CD4+ T cells from PBMCs, cultured in vitro. The receptors originated from a human donor in good health.

This clone was seen more than once but under ten times. The chain couples TRBV2 to TRBJ2-2; 8 positions match TRBD1. The CDR3 contains 15 residues. Germline assignment: CDR1 SNHLY and CDR2 FYNNEI. V shed 6 bases and J 1 base; nucleotides not matched to a gene: 4. CDR3 DNA sequence: TGTGCCAGCAGCCGTGGGACAGGGAACACCGGGGAGCTGTTTTTT. Translating gives CASSRGTGNTGELFF.

The genes are TRBV6-6 and TRBJ1-4; D is uncertain. Germline V CDR1 and CDR2: MNHNY, SVGAGI (reference sequence). The CDR3 is 14 residues long. V dropped 2 bases and J dropped 1 base, with 5 bases sitting between them. CDR3 in DNA: TGTGCCAGCAGTTACCGGGGAACTAATGAAAAACTGTTTTTT. Its translation is CASSYRGTNEKLFF.

This clone was found once. The J gene is TRBJ2-7, the V gene TRBV15, with no clear D. Germline CDR1 LNHNV, CDR2 YYDKDF (reference sequence). The CDR3 runs 13 residues. Trimming stripped 3 bases from V and 2 bases from J, with 8 bases between. In nucleotides, the CDR3 is TGTGCCACCAGCAGCGACGTACCCTACGAGCAGTACTTC. As protein: CATSSDVPYEQYF.